One T cell receptor beta chain is described in this entry. What it binds is not known. This specimen belongs to a study of T cell responses to AZD1222 COVID-19 vaccine. Findings and limits, study-wide: The donor cohort was predominantly white British with a female majority, and clonal diversity may have been underestimated. Sampling captured repertoires only after the peak T cell response.

Profiled with immunoSEQ multiplex PCR; TCRdb holds only in-frame clones, not every one. The table shows roughly 200,000 clones, with 88% occurring only once. The source material was peripheral blood, sampled on day 0 of AZD1222 vaccination. The sequence was obtained from an adult in good health.

This CDR3 reads CASSPGIYEQYF. The CDR3 DNA reads as TGTGCCAGCAGCCCAGGGATTTACGAGCAGTACTTC. This chain joins TRBV7-7 and TRBJ2-7; D possibly corresponds to TRBD1 (5 bases). In germline, CDR1 is SSHAT, CDR2 FNYEAQ (reference sequence). V lost 5 bases and J 4 bases, leaving 9 bases between the germline ends. The CDR3 has 12 amino acids.